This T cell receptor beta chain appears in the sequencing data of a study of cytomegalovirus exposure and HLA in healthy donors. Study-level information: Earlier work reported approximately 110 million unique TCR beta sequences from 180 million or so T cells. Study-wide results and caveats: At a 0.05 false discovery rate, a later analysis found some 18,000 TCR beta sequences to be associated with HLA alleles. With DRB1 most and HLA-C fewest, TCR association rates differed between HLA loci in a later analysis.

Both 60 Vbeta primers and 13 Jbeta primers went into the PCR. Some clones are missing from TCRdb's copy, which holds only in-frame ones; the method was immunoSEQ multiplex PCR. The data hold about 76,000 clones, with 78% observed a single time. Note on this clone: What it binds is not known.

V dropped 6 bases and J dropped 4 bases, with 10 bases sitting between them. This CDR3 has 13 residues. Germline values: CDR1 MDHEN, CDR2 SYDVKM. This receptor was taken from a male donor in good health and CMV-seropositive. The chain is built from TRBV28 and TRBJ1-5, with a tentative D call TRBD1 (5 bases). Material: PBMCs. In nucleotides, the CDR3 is TGTGCCAGCAGCGACAGAGGAAATCAGCCCCAGCATTTT. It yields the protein CASSDRGNQPQHF.